The T cell receptor beta chain described here comes from a study of T cells in lung cancer brain metastases. Study at large: A median roughly 320 days separated primary and brain metastasis sampling.

The J segment lost 3 bases and the V segment lost 3 bases, leaving 7 bases of the junction unmatched. The CDR3 is 16 residues long. Germline V gives CDR1 ENHRY, CDR2 SYGVKD. As to this clone: Its antigen is as yet unknown.

Resection was for synchronous oligometastatic disease or a late solitary brain metastasis recurrence. Generated by immunoSEQ multiplex PCR, the TCRdb table keeps only in-frame clones and is missing some. This sample has 4,500 to 5,500 clones, with about 88% found just once. General observations from the study: Few clones were shared between paired lesions (mean Morisita approximately 0.23); most were lesion-specific.

The genes are TRBV10-3 and TRBJ2-2, with TRBD1 identical over 7 bases. The receptor's source is a woman aged 50 to 65 with non-small cell lung cancer. Sequencing was carried out using tumor tissue from the primary lung tumor. Here the CDR3 DNA reads TGTGCCATCAGTGACGCTGACAGGGAGTACACCGGGGAGCTGTTTTTT. It codes for CAISDADREYTGELFF.